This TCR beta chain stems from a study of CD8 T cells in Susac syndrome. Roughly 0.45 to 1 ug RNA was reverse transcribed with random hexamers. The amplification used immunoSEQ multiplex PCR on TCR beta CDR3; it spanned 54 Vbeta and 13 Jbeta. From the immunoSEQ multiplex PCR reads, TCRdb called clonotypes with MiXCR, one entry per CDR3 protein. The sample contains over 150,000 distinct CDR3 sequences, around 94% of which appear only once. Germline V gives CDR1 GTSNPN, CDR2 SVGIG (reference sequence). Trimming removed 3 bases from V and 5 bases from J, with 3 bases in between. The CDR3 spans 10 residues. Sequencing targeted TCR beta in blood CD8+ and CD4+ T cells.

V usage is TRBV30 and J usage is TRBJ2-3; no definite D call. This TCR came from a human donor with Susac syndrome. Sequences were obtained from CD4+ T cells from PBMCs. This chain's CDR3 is CAWRQDTQYF. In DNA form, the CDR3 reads TGTGCCTGGAGGCAAGATACGCAGTATTTT.